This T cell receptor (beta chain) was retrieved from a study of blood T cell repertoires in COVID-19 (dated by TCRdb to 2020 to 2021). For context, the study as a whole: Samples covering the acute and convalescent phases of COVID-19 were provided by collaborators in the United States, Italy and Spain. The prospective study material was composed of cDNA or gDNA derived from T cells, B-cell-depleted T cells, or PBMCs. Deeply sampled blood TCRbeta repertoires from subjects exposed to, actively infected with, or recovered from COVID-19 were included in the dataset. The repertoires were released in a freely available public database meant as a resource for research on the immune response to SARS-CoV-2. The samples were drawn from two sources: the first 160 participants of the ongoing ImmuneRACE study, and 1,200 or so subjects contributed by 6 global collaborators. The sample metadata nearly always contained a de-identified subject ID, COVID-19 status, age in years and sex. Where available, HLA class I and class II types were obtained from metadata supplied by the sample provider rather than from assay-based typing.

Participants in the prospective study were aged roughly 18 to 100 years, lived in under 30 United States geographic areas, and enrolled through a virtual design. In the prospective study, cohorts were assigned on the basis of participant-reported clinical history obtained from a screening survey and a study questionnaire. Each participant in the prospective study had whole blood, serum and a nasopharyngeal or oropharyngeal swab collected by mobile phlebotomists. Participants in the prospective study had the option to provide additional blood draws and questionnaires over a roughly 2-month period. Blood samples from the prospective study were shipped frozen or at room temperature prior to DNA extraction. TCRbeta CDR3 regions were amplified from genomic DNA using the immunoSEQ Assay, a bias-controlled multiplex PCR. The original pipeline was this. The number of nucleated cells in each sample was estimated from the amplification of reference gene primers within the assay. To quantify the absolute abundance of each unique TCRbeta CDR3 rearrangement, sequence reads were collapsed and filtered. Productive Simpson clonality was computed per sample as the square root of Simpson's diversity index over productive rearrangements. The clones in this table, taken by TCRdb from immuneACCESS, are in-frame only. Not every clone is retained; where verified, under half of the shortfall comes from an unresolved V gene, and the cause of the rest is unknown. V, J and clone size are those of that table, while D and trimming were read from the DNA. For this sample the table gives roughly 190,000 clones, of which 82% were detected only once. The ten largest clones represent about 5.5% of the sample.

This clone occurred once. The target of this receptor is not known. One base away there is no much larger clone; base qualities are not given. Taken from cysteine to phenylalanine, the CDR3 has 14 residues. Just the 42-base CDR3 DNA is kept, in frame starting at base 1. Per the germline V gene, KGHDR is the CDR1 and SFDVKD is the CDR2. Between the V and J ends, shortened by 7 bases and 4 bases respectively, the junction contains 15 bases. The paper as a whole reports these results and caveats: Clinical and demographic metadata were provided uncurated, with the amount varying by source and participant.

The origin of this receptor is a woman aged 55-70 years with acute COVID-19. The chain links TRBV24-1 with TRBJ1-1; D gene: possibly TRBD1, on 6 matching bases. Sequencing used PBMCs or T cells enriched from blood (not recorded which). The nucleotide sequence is TGTGCCACCAGGAAAGAAGGGGGGGGCACTGAAGCTTTCTTT. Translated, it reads CATRKEGGGTEAFF.